Given below is one TCR beta chain in context. Its antigen is unknown. The data originate from a study of cytomegalovirus exposure and HLA in healthy donors. Sequencing was performed with immunoSEQ multiplex PCR; in TCRdb, only in-frame clones are kept and a portion is missing. The profile covers 200,000 to 300,000 clones, with around 87% appearing a single time and 1% to 1.5% taken by the ten largest. The ends lost 3 bases at V and 0 bases at J; junction bases unmatched: 4. This CDR3 contains 16 residues. Germline CDR1 and CDR2: SGHTA and FQGNSA. Study-wide results and limits: Whilst most TCR sequences proved rare, a subset of public TCRs occurred across many donors. Listed as cytomegalovirus-associated were 164 TCR beta chains.

What was sequenced was PBMCs. The chain uses TRBV7-2 and TRBJ2-1, with 8 bases lining up with TRBD2. The sequence came from a woman in her thirties in good health and CMV-seropositive. The CDR3 DNA is TGTGCCAGCAGCTTTGAGCGGGGGAGCTCCTACAATGAGCAGTTCTTC. This gives the protein CASSFERGSSYNEQFF.